This T cell receptor beta chain stems from a study of T cells expressing NK-cell markers (dated by TCRdb to between 2020 and 2021). About the study as a whole: Three sorted T-cell subsets (CD3+CD56+NKG2C+, CD3+CD56+NKG2C- and CD3+CD56-NKG2C+) from several donors had their TCR beta-chain repertoires profiled. All eight donors whose samples were sequenced were randomly selected healthy volunteers, three of them men and five women. Libraries were sequenced as 2 x 150 bp reads on Illumina HiSeq 2000/2500, MiSeq or NextSeq. Among the eight sequenced donors, seven were HCMV-seropositive and one was HCMV-seronegative. General conclusions and limits of the study: In more than five donors, the dominant CD3+CD56+NKG2C+ clonotypes were found to rank among the top 10 CD8+ clonotypes and to make up roughly 1.0-8% of CD8+ T cells. It remained unclear whether the expanded NKG2C-expressing T cell clones were specific for HCMV antigens. Those dominant clonotypes were again the most abundant among CD3+CD56-NKG2C+ cells in a few donors, at roughly 25-65%.

Sequencing relied on an Illumina HiSeq 2000. TCR beta cDNA libraries were prepared using 5'RACE template switching, which introduced a universal primer site and unique molecular identifiers. Synthesis of cDNA was primed from the TCR beta constant segment and was followed by two consecutive PCR amplification steps. The published analysis was carried out like this. MIGEC was used to demultiplex reads and group the reads by UMI, and MiTCR was used to assemble and quantify clonotypes. To exclude erroneous sequences, only TCR cDNA sequences supported by at least two reads were retained. The tcR package was used for downstream repertoire analysis, with clonotypes matched between fractions based on CDR3 nucleotide sequence plus V segment. VDJmatch was used to annotate antigen specificity against VDJdb, with one amino acid substitution allowed in CDR3. Once TCRdb had reprocessed the reads, it stored one entry per CDR3 protein sequence and supplied no DNA. Here the V and J calls rest on TCRdb's processing, not on the authors' analysis. The sample table on file contains over 120,000 distinct CDR3 sequences. The ten largest clones capture around 10% of the sample.

To determine HCMV serostatus, a commercial ELISA kit was used to detect HCMV-specific IgG in serum. Ficoll density gradient centrifugation was used to isolate peripheral blood mononuclear cells from blood. For CDR1 and CDR2, the germline V gene lists SGHAT and FQNNGV. The CDR3 contains 15 residues, cysteine and phenylalanine counted. There is no recorded DNA. Notes on this clonotype: This receptor's antigen is unknown.

The chain is encoded by TRBV11-2 joined to TRBJ1-6; the TCRdb D gene call, TRBD1, has no DNA to confirm it. The material sequenced was blood T cells: a sorted CD56 or NKG2C T cell subset, CD4+ or CD8+ T cells, or bulk PBMC T cells (not recorded which). The TCR originated in a man aged 18 to 29 in good health. Donor details come from another sample of the same person, matched by shared clones. The CDR3: CASSTRQGAISPLHF.